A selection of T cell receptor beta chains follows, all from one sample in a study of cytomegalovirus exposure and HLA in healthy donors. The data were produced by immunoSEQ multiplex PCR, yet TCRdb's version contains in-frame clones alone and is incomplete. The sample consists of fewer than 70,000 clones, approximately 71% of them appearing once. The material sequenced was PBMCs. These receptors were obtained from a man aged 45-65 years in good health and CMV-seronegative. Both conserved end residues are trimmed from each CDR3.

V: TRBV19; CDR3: ASTASGSPTDTQY
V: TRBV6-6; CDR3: ASSYIKRGVYNEQF
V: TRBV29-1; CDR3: SVEPRTVQETQY
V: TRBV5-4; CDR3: ASSSGQPTNTGELF
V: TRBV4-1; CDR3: ASSQDFQGAGEQY
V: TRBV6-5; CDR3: ASGQGARSYT
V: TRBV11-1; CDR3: ASSLGQNTGELF
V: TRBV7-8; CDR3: ASSIKQGSPLH
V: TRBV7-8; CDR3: ASSSASEAF
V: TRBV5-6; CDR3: ASSLDLLRGYT
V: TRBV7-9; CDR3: ASSPTGTGVSLTGTEAF
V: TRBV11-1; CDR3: ASSFDRGRYTEAF
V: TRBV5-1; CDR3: ASSHNRGPTDTQY
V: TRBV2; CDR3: ASSGGAEQY
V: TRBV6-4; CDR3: ASSRDRGSNDEQF
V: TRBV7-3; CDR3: ASSLPGDYGYT
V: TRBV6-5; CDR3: ASRVSSNQPQH
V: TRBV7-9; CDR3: APTGRTAGELF
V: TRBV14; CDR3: ASSQGLREQY
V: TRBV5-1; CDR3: ASNPIDRDTEAF
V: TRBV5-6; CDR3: ASSLRGGGGWSEQF
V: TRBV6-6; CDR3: ASSRQGRLANYGYT
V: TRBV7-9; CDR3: SSTTGLDRDPNYGYT
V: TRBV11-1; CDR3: ASSNEQVPLEQY
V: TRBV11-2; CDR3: ASSLSSYEQY
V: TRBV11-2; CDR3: ASSLPTVGNTIY
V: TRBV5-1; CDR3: ASSSRGTEAF
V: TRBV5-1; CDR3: ASSLSGDGNQPQH
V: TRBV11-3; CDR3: ASRRTGFDEQY
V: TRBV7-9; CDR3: ASSPFSGRNTGELF
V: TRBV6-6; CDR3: ASSYRTGETQY
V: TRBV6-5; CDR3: ASRDGQTSSYEQY
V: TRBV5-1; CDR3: ASSAGTGGAHEQF
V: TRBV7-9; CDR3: ASSRNIAAEAF
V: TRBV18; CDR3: ASSPVTGNTGELF
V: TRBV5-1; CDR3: ASKGLAGPRETQY
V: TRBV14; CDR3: ASSLRGTGGGLYYGYT